The 18 T cell receptor beta chains presented below share a single source sample, sequenced in a study of a mutant IDH1 vaccine in newly diagnosed glioma. This sample's time point: baseline, week 1 (first vaccination visit). The treatment is: pre-vaccination baseline after standard-of-care therapy. Data came from immunoSEQ multiplex PCR; TCRdb stores just in-frame clones and leaves some out. The sample shows some 38,000 clones, roughly 78% of them seen only once. The sample consisted of PBMCs, taken from a glioma patient treated with radiotherapy, temozolomide or both. Receptors were obtained from a man in his forties with glioma. Some clones in this sample may be carry-over from other donors' samples.

This chain uses TRBV2 with TRBJ2-2; no definite D call. V lost 0 bases and J 5 bases, leaving 7 bases between the germline ends. The CDR3 is 14 amino acids. Germline V lookup: CDR1 SNHLY, CDR2 FYNNEI. The CDR3 here is CASSEALITGELFF. The DNA for the CDR3 is TGTGCCAGCAGTGAAGCGCTTATTACCGGGGAGCTGTTTTTT. Filled out from reference TRBV2 and TRBJ2-2, the complete variable domain reads EPEVTQTPSHQVTQMGQEVILRCVPISNHLYFYWYRQILGQKVEFLVSFYNNEISEKSEIFDDQFSVERPDGSNFTLKIRSTKLEDSAMYFCASSEALITGELFFGEGSRLTVL.

V is TRBV6-5 and J is TRBJ2-5; D call uncertain. The V gene lost 6 bases and the J gene lost 4 bases, with 9 bases spanning the gap. This CDR3 is built from 12 residues. Per the germline V gene, CDR1 is MNHEY and CDR2 is SVGAGI. CDR3 protein: CASSEIGETQYF. CDR3 DNA: TGTGCCAGCAGCGAGATCGGAGAGACCCAGTACTTC.

V usage is TRBV19 and J usage is TRBJ1-5; TRBD1 might be the D (5 bases). The germline V gene encodes CDR1 LNHDA and CDR2 SQIVND (reference sequence). The germline V and J ends were trimmed by 5 bases and 5 bases, with 10 bases remaining between them. This CDR3 is 13 amino acids long. CDR3 loop: CASSRQGDQPQHF. The DNA for the CDR3 is TGTGCCAGTAGTCGGCAGGGAGATCAGCCCCAGCATTTT.

The genes are TRBV7-2 and TRBJ1-5, with 8 bases that match TRBD1. The V gene end was trimmed by 6 bases and the J gene end by 0 bases; junction bases not matched to a gene: 10. CDR1 is SGHTA, CDR2 FQGNSA, per germline. This CDR3 region has 17 residues. The CDR3 DNA reads as TGTGCCAGCAGTAAGACCGGGACAGGTTATAGCAATCAGCCCCAGCATTTT. Translating it yields CASSKTGTGYSNQPQHF.

The V and J genes are TRBV5-1 and TRBJ2-5, with D maybe TRBD1 (7 bases). Trimming took off 3 bases at V and 2 bases at J, with 14 bases between the two ends. CDR3 length: 15 residues. CDR1 and CDR2 from the germline V gene are SGHRS and YFSETQ. The CDR3 nucleotides read TGCGCCAGCAGCTGGGCGGGACAGAAACAAGAGACCCAGTACTTC. It is translated as CASSWAGQKQETQYF. Filled out from reference TRBV5-1 and TRBJ2-5, the complete variable domain reads KAGVTQTPRYLIKTRGQQVTLSCSPISGHRSVSWYQQTPGQGLQFLFEYFSETQRNKGNFPGRFSGRQFSNSRSEMNVSTLELGDSALYLCASSWAGQKQETQYFGPGTRLLVL.

The chain uses TRBV10-3 and TRBJ2-7, with D hard to call. Trimming cost V 4 bases and J 2 bases, with 9 bases left between them. The CDR3 has 13 residues. Germline CDR1 reads ENHRY; CDR2 reads SYGVKD. The CDR3 nucleotides read TGTGCCATCAGTGTTCCGGGCACCTACGAGCAGTACTTC. Protein product: CAISVPGTYEQYF.

This chain connects TRBV19 to TRBJ1-2, with 9 bases matching TRBD1. The length of the CDR3 is 13 residues. Germline lookup yields CDR1 LNHDA and CDR2 SQIVND (reference sequence). V trimming: 8 bases; J trimming: 5 bases; junction bases outside the gene matches: 6. The CDR3 DNA sequence: TGTGCCAGTTCAACGGACAGGGGTTATGGCTACACCTTC. Amino acids: CASSTDRGYGYTF. The complete variable domain, with remaining parts taken from reference TRBV19 and TRBJ1-2, reads DGGITQSPKYLFRKEGQNVTLSCEQNLNHDAMYWYRQDPGQGLRLIYYSQIVNDFQKGDIAEGYSVSREKKESFPLTVTSAQKNPTAFYLCASSTDRGYGYTFGSGTRLTVV.

This chain joins TRBV6-1 and TRBJ2-7, with 8 bases that match TRBD1. From germline, CDR1 is MNHNS and CDR2 SASEGT. The CDR3 sequence is 15 residues long. The ends lost 8 bases at V and 4 bases at J; junction bases unmatched: 13. In DNA form, the CDR3 reads TGTGCCAGCTACCCCAGGCCCCAGGGGGCATACGAGCAGTACTTC. It codes for CASYPRPQGAYEQYF.

V and J are TRBV4-1 and TRBJ1-5; D gene unclear. CDR1 is MGHRA and CDR2 is YSYEKL in the germline V gene. Trimming took off 1 base at V and 5 bases at J, with 6 bases between the two ends. This CDR3 has 13 residues. This CDR3 reads CASSQGRYQPQHF. In DNA, the CDR3 is TGCGCCAGCAGCCAAGGACGTTATCAGCCCCAGCATTTT.

V and J are TRBV2 and TRBJ1-4; a weak D match, TRBD1 (6 bases). The CDR3 has 13 residues. Germline V gene lookup returns CDR1 SNHLY and CDR2 FYNNEI. Deletions cut 6 bases from V and 7 bases from J, with 12 bases between. CDR3 bases: TGTGCCAGCAGATGGGACATTGGTGAAAAACTGTTTTTT. Protein product: CASRWDIGEKLFF.

The chain joins TRBV29-1 to TRBJ1-4; no definite D call. Germline V CDR1 and CDR2: SQVTM, ANQGSEA. CDR3 length: 14 residues. V was pared by 6 bases and J by 8 bases, with 19 bases between. This CDR3 is CSVTTENQDEKLFF. The CDR3 region has the DNA TGCAGCGTGACCACAGAGAACCAGGACGAAAAACTGTTTTTT.

The chain recombines TRBV27 with TRBJ2-7, with 8 bases fitting TRBD1. There are 13 residues in the CDR3. V lost 6 bases to trimming and J lost 0 bases; unmatched junction nucleotides: 1. Germline V gives CDR1 MNHEY, CDR2 SMNVEV (reference sequence). The CDR3 region has the DNA TGTGCCAGCAGGGACAGGGCCTCCTACGAGCAGTACTTC. It yields the protein CASRDRASYEQYF.

To note about this clone: At one of its ends the junction is not consistent with the germline gene, which may arise from a read error. This CDR3 reads CASSEGSQGMKTEAFF. CDR3 coding DNA: TGTGCCAGCAGTGAAGGATCGCAGGGGATGAAAACTGAAGCTTTCTTT. The V gene is TRBV6-1, the J gene TRBJ1-1, with D possibly being TRBD1 (6 bases). The length of the CDR3 is 16 residues. Germline V gene data show CDR1 as MNHNS and CDR2 as SASEGT.

The chain has TRBV30 and TRBJ1-2; D may be TRBD1 (5 bases). The V and J ends lost 4 bases and 8 bases respectively, with 20 bases between them. The CDR3 spans 14 residues. CDR1 and CDR2 from the germline V gene are GTSNPN and SVGIG (reference sequence). CDR3 protein: CAWTKGPTTGGYTF. The DNA for the CDR3 is TGTGCCTGGACCAAGGGACCGACTACGGGCGGCTACACCTTC.

The chain links TRBV5-1 to TRBJ2-7; TRBD1 aligns across 11 bases. Germline V lookup: CDR1 SGHRS, CDR2 YFSETQ. CDR3 length: 15 amino acids. Trimming took 0 bases from V and 4 from J; bases not matched to a gene: 3. The DNA for the CDR3 is TGCGCCAGCAGCTTGGAAGGGACAGGGGGATACGAGCAGTACTTC. It is translated as CASSLEGTGGYEQYF.

The chain combines TRBV9 with TRBJ1-4; possible D gene TRBD1, 6 bases. CDR3 size: 16 residues. Trimming removed 3 bases at V and 8 bases at J, with 20 bases between. The germline V gene encodes CDR1 SGDLS and CDR2 YYNGEE. The CDR3 region has the DNA TGTGCCAGCAGCGAGGGACCAGGGGAGGCTGGGGAAAAACTGTTTTTT. Translating it yields CASSEGPGEAGEKLFF.

The genes are TRBV7-6 and TRBJ1-1, with D possibly matching TRBD1 (5 bases). The CDR3 extends over 14 amino acids. V lost 1 base to trimming and J lost 5 bases, with 11 bases between them. The germline V gene has CDR1 SGHVS and CDR2 FNYEAQ. The CDR3 protein is CASSLGGVMTEAFF. Written as DNA, the CDR3 is TGTGCCAGCAGCTTAGGGGGGGTTATGACTGAAGCTTTCTTT.

This chain links TRBV7-9 with TRBJ2-5; 9 bases line up with TRBD1. V gave up 5 bases and J gave up 2 bases; unmatched junction bases: 9. Germline CDR1 reads SEHNR; CDR2 reads FQNEAQ (reference sequence). The CDR3 contains 16 residues. CDR3 amino acids: CASSRVPGQGQETQYF. CDR3 DNA sequence: TGTGCCAGCAGCCGAGTCCCGGGACAGGGACAAGAGACCCAGTACTTC.